The sequence of this TCR beta chain was determined in a study of Ad26.COV2.S vaccination and SARS-CoV-2 variants. Across the whole study: Administration of Ad26.COV2.S was intramuscular, either once or twice 56 days apart.

On this clone: The target antigen is unknown.

CDR1 and CDR2 (germline): SGHKS, YYEKEE (reference sequence). This CDR3 spans 13 amino acids. V dropped 3 bases and J dropped 4 bases, with 10 bases sitting between them. Findings of the study overall: Substantial breadth in spike-specific CD8+ and CD4+ T cell responses was reportedly seen after vaccination. TCR breadth and depth analyses may have underestimated total T cell responses.

Sequenced by immunoSEQ multiplex PCR; TCRdb stores in-frame clones only, minus some. In the table there are hundreds of thousands of clones, around 88% of which are singletons. Regarding treatment: about 20 received Ad26.COV2.S at low or high dose, single or two shots; five or six received placebo; per-sample allocation not given. Following the first vaccine or placebo injection, samples were taken on day 63. The vaccine delivered Wuhan-strain SARS-CoV-2 spike through an Ad26 vector. This clonotype originated in a person between 18 and 65 years old who received the Ad26.COV2.S COVID-19 vaccine or a placebo. The specimen was peripheral blood, collected in a trial of Ad26.COV2.S vaccine versus placebo. The rearrangement joins TRBV5-5 to TRBJ1-1; no reliable D call. The DNA for the CDR3 is TGTGCCAGCAGCTCGGCCAGTGGCACTGAAGCTTTCTTT. Its protein is CASSSASGTEAFF.